The sequence of this T cell receptor beta chain was determined in a study of control samples from healthy donors and cancer patients. The CDR3 extends over 15 amino acids. Losses at the gene ends were 4 bases for V and 2 bases for J; bases not matched to a gene: 6. CDR1 is SGHKS, CDR2 YYEKEE, per germline (reference sequence). The assay was immunoSEQ multiplex PCR, and TCRdb's table has in-frame clones only and misses some. This table has 70,000 to 85,000 clones, around 83% appearing once. The chain employs TRBV5-5 and TRBJ2-7; 10 bases match TRBD1. The sequencing sample was made of PBMCs. This TCR was recovered from a man aged 60 to 75 with head and neck cancer. CDR3 DNA sequence: TGTGCCAGCAGCCGGGGACAGGGGAGCCCCTACGAGCAGTACTTC. Protein sequence: CASSRGQGSPYEQYF.